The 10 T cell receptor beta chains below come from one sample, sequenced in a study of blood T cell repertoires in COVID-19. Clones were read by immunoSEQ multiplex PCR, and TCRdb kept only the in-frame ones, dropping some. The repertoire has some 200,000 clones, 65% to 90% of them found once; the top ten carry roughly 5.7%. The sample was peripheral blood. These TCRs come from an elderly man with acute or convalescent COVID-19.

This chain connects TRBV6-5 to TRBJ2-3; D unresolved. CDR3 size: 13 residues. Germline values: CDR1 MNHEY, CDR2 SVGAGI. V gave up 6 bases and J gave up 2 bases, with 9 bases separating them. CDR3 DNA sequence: TGTGCCAGCAGCCTCGGTCCCACAGATACGCAGTATTTT. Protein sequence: CASSLGPTDTQYF.

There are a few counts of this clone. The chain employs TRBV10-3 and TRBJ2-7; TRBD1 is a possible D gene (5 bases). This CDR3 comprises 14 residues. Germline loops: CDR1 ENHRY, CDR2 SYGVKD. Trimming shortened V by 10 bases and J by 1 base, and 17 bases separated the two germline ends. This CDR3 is CASSTGGSSYEQYF. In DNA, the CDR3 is TGTGCCAGCTCCACAGGTGGCTCATCCTACGAGCAGTACTTC.

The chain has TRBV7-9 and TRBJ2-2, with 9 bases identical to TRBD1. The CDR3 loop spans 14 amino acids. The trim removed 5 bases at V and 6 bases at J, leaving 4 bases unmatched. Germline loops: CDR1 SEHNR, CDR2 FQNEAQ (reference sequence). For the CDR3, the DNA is TGTGCCAGCAGCCCCTGGACAGGGGCCGGGGAGCTGTTTTTT. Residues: CASSPWTGAGELFF. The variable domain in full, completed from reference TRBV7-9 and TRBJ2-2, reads DTGVSQNPRHKITKRGQNVTFRCDPISEHNRLYWYRQTLGQGPEFLTYFQNEAQLEKSRLLSDRFSAERPKGSFSTLEIQRTEQGDSAMYLCASSPWTGAGELFFGEGSRLTVL.

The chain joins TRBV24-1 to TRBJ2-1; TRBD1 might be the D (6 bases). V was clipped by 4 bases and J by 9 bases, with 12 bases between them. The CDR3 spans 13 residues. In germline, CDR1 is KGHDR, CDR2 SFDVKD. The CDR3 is CATSESVGGEQFF. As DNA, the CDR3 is TGTGCCACCAGTGAGAGTGTAGGGGGTGAGCAGTTCTTC.

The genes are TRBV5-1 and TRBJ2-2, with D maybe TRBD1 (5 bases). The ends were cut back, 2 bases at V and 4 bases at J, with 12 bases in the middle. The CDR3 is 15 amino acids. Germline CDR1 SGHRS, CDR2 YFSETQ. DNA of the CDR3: TGCGCCAGCAGCTTTTCAGGGTCGAGCACCGGGGAGCTGTTTTTT. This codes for CASSFSGSSTGELFF. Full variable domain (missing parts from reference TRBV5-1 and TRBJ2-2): KAGVTQTPRYLIKTRGQQVTLSCSPISGHRSVSWYQQTPGQGLQFLFEYFSETQRNKGNFPGRFSGRQFSNSRSEMNVSTLELGDSALYLCASSFSGSSTGELFFGEGSRLTVL.

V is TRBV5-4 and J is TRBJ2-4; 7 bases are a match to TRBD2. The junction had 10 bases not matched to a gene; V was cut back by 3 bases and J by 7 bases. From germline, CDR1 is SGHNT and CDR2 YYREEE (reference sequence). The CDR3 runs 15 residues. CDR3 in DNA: TGTGCCAGCAGCTCTTTCGGGGCGGGAGTCAACATTCAGTACTTC. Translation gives CASSSFGAGVNIQYF.

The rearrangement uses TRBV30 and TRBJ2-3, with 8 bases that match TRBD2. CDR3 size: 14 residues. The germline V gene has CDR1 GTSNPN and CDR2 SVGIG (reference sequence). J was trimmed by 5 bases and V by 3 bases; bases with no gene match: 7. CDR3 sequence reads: CAWRPAGGIDTQYF. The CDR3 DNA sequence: TGTGCCTGGAGACCGGCGGGAGGCATAGATACGCAGTATTTT.

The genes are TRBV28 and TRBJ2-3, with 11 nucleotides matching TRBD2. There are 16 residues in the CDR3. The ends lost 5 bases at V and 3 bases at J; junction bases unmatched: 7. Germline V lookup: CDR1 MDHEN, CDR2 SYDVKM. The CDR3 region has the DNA TGTGCCAGCAGTACCCCGACTAGCGGGATGACAGATACGCAGTATTTT. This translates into CASSTPTSGMTDTQYF.

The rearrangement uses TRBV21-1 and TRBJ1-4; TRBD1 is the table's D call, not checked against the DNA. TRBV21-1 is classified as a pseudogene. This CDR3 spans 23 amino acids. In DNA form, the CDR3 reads TGTGCCAGCAGCAAAGGCTTCACGCGGCAGGGAAAGTTAGGGGGTGCAACTAATGAAAAACTGTTTTTT. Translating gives CASSKGFTRQGKLGGATNEKLFF.

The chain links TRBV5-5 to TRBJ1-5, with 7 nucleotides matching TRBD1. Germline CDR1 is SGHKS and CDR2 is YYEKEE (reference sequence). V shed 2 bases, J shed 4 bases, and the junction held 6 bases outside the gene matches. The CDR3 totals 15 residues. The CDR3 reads CASSLGTATNQPQHF. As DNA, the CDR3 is TGTGCCAGCAGCTTAGGGACAGCAACTAATCAGCCCCAGCATTTT.